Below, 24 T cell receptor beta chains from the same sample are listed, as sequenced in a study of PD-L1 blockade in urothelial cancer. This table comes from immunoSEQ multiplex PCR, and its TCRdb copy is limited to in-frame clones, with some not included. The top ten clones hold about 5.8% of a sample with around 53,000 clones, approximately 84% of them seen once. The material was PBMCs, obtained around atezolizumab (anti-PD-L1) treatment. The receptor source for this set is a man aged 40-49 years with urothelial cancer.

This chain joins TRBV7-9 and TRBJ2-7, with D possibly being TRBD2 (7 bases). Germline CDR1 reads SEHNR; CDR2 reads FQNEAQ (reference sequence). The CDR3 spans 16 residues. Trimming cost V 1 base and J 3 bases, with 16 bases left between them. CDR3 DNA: TGTGCCAGCAGCTTAGGGGCCGGGGAGGGGGTCTACGAGCAGTACTTC. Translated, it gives CASSLGAGEGVYEQYF.

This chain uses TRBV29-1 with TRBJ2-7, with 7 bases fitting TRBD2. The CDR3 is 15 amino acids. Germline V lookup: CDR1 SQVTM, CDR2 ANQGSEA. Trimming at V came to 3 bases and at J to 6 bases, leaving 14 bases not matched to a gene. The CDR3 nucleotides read TGCAGCGTTGAGGTAGGAGGACTAGGAGCTGGCGAGCAGTACTTC. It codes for CSVEVGGLGAGEQYF.

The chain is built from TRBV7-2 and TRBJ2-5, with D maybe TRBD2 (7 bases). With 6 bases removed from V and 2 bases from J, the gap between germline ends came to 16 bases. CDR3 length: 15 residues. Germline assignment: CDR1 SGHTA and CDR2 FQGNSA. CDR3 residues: CASRARGGGQETQYF. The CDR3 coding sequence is TGTGCCAGCAGAGCCAGAGGGGGGGGACAAGAGACCCAGTACTTC.

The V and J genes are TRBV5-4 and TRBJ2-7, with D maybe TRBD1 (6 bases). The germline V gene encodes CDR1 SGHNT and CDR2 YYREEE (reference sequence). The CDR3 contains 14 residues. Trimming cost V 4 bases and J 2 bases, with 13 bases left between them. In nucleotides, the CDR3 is TGTGCCAGCAGCCCCGACAGGCCCCCCTACGAGCAGTACTTC. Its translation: CASSPDRPPYEQYF.

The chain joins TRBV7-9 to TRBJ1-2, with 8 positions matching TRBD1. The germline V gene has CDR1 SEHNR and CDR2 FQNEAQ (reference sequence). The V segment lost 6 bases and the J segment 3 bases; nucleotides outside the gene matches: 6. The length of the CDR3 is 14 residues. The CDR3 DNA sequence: TGTGCCAGCAGTCTCGACAGGGGCCACTATGGCTACACCTTC. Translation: CASSLDRGHYGYTF. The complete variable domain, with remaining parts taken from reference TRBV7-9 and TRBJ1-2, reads DTGVSQNPRHKITKRGQNVTFRCDPISEHNRLYWYRQTLGQGPEFLTYFQNEAQLEKSRLLSDRFSAERPKGSFSTLEIQRTEQGDSAMYLCASSLDRGHYGYTFGSGTRLTVV.

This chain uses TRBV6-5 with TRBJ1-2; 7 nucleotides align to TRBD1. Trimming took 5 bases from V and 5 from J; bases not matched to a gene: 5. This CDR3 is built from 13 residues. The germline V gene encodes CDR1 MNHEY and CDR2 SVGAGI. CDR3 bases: TGTGCCAGCAGTCGTGGGACAGAATATGGCTACACCTTC. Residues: CASSRGTEYGYTF.

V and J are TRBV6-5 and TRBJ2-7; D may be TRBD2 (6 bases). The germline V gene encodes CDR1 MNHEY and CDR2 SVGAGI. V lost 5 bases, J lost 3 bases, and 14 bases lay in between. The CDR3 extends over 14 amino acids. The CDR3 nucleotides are TGTGCCAGCAGTACCAAGTGGGAGGTCTACGAGCAGTACTTC. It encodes CASSTKWEVYEQYF.

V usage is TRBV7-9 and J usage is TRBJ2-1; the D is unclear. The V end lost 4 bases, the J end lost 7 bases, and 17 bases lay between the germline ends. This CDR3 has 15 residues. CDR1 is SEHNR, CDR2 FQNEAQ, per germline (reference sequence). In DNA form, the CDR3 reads TGTGCCAGCAGCTCAACCTCTTTAGCAAGAAATGAGCAGTTCTTC. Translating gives CASSSTSLARNEQFF.

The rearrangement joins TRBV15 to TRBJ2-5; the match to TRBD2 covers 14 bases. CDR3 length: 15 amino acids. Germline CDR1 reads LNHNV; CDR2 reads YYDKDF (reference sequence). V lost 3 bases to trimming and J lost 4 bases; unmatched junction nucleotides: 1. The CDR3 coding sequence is TGTGCCACCAGCAGTGGGACTAGCGGGAGAGAGACCCAGTACTTC. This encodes CATSSGTSGRETQYF.

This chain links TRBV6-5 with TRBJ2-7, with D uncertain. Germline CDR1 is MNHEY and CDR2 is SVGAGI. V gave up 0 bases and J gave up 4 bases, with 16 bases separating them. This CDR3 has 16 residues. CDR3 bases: TGTGCCAGCAGTTACTCGTCGGTAGGCTGGGCATACGAGCAGTACTTC. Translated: CASSYSSVGWAYEQYF.

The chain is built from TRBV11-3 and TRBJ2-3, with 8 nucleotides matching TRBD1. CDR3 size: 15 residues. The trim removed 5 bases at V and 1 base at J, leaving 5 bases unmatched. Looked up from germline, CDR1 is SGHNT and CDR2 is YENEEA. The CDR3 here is CASSPGQARTDTQYF. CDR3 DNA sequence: TGTGCCAGCAGCCCGGGACAGGCCCGCACAGATACGCAGTATTTT.

This CDR3 reads CASGSPSTDTQYF. The CDR3 DNA is TGTGCCAGCGGTAGCCCTAGCACAGATACGCAGTATTTT. The rearrangement joins TRBV7-9 to TRBJ2-3, with D hard to call. CDR1 and CDR2 (germline): SEHNR, FQNEAQ (reference sequence). This CDR3 has 13 residues. Trimming pared 8 bases from V and 0 bases from J, leaving 9 bases between. Using reference TRBV7-9 and TRBJ2-3 for the parts outside the CDR3, the full variable domain is DTGVSQNPRHKITKRGQNVTFRCDPISEHNRLYWYRQTLGQGPEFLTYFQNEAQLEKSRLLSDRFSAERPKGSFSTLEIQRTEQGDSAMYLCASGSPSTDTQYFGPGTRLTVL.

CDR3 DNA sequence: TGTGCCAGCAGTGACAGGGTTCTTACTTTCTCTGGGGCCAACGTCCTGACTTTC. This gives the protein CASSDRVLTFSGANVLTF. The rearrangement joins TRBV27 to TRBJ2-6; 7 nucleotides align to TRBD1. With 5 bases clipped from V and 0 bases from J, the junction kept 10 bases outside the gene matches. CDR1 and CDR2 (germline): MNHEY, SMNVEV (reference sequence). The CDR3 is made up of 18 amino acids.

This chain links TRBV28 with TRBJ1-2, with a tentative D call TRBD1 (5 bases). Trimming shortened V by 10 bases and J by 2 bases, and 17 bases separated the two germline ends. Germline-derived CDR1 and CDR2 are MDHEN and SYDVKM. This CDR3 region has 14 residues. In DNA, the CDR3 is TGTGCCACCCGGGAGAGGGGCCGAAACTATGGCTACACCTTC. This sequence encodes CATRERGRNYGYTF.

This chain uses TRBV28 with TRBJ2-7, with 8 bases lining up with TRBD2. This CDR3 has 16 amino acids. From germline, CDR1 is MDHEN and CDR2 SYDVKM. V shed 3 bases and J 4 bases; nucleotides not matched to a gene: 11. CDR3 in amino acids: CASSFLGAGGQYEQYF. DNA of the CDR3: TGTGCCAGCAGTTTCCTCGGGGCGGGAGGCCAATACGAGCAGTACTTC. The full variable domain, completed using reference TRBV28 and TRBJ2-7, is DVKVTQSSRYLVKRTGEKVFLECVQDMDHENMFWYRQDPGLGLRLIYFSYDVKMKEKGDIPEGYSVSREKKERFSLILESASTNQTSMYLCASSFLGAGGQYEQYFGPGTRLTVT.

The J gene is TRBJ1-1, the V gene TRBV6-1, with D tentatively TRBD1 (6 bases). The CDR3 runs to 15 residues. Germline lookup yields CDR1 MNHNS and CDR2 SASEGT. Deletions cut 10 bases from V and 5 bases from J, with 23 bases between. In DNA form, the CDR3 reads TGTGCCACCCAAGGGGCAGGTTCGAGGGGGACTGAAGCTTTCTTT. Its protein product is CATQGAGSRGTEAFF.

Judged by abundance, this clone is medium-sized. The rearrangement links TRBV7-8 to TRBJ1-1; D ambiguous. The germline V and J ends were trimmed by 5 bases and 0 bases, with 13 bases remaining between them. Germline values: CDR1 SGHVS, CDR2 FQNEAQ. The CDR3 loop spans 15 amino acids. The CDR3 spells CASSPELAMNTEAFF. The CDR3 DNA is TGTGCCAGCAGCCCCGAGCTCGCAATGAACACTGAAGCTTTCTTT.

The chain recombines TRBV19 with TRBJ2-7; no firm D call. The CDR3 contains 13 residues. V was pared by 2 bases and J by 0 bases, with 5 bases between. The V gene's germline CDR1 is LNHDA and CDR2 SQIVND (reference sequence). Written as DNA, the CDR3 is TGTGCCAGTAGTATACAGGACTCCTACGAGCAGTACTTC. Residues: CASSIQDSYEQYF.

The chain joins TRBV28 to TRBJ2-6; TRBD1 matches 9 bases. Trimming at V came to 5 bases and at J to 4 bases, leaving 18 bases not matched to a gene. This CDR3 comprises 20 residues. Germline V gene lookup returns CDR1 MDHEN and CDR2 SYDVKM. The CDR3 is CASSTPIPGQGSNGANVLTF. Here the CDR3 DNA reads TGTGCCAGCAGTACCCCAATTCCGGGACAGGGTTCGAACGGGGCCAACGTCCTGACTTTC.

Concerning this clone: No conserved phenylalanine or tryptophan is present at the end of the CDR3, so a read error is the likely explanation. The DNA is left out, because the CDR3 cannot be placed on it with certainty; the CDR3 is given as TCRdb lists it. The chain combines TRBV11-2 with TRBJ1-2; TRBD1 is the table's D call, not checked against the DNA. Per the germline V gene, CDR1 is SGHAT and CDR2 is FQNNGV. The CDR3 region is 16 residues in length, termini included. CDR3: CASSFNRVHNDKWLHL.

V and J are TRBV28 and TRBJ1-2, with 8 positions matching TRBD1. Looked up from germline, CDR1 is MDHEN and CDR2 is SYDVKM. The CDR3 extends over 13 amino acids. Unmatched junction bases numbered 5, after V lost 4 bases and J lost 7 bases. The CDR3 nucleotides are TGTGCCAGCAGTTCAGGGGGCCCCGGTGGCTACACCTTC. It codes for CASSSGGPGGYTF.

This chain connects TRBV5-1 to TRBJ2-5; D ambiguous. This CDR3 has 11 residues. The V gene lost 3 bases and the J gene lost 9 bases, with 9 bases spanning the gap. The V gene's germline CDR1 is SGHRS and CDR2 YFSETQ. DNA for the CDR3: TGCGCCAGCAGCTCCGTAGATGCCCAGTACTTC. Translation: CASSSVDAQYF. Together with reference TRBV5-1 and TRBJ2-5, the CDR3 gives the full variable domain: KAGVTQTPRYLIKTRGQQVTLSCSPISGHRSVSWYQQTPGQGLQFLFEYFSETQRNKGNFPGRFSGRQFSNSRSEMNVSTLELGDSALYLCASSSVDAQYFGPGTRLLVL.

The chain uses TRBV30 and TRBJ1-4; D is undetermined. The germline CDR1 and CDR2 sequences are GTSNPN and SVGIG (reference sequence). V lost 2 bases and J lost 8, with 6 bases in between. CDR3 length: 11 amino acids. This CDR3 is CAWSFSEKLFF. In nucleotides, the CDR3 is TGTGCCTGGAGTTTCTCGGAAAAACTGTTTTTT. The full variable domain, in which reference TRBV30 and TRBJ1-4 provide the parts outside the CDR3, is SQTIHQWPATLVQPVGSPLSLECTVEGTSNPNLYWYRQAAGRGLQLLFYSVGIGQISSEVPQNLSASRPQDRQFILSSKKLLLSDSGFYLCAWSFSEKLFFGSGTQLSVL.

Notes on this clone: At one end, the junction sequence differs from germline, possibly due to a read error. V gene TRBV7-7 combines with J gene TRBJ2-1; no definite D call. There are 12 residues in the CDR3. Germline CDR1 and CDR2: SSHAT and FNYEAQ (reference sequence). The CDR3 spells CASSHDSDEQFF. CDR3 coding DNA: TGTGCTAGCAGCCACGACTCTGATGAGCAGTTCTTC.